This is a list of T cell receptor beta chains from one sample in a study of early T cells in non-severe SARS-CoV-2 infection. TCRdb passed the 5' RACE reads through MiXCR, listing each CDR3 protein once. The sample lists around 57,000 distinct CDR3 sequences; about 6% were seen once. The sample was whole blood, taken at baseline. These receptors were obtained from an adult who was a healthcare worker with PCR-confirmed SARS-CoV-2 infection or an uninfected control (not recorded which). The CDR3 runs from the conserved cysteine through the conserved F or W. A D gene is named only where the DNA matches it firmly. A row's size may be missing; if present it is once, few, many or a size class.

d_gene	v_gene	j_gene	abundance	CDR3nt	CDR3aa
TRBD2	TRBV29-1	TRBJ2-5	many	TGCAGCGTTGAACTAGCGGGGAGGGGAGAGACCCAGTACTTC	CSVELAGRGETQYF
NA	TRBV25-1	TRBJ1-2	many	TGTGCCAGCAGTTCTACAGGGATAGACTATGGCTACACCTTC	CASSSTGIDYGYTF
NA	TRBV7-9	TRBJ1-6	NA	TGTGCCAGCAGCAATGTGGACTCACCCCTCCACTTT	CASSNVDSPLHF
TRBD1	TRBV20-1	TRBJ1-3	many	TGCAGTGCTAGTAGGACAGGGGTAGGAAACACCATATATTTT	CSASRTGVGNTIYF
TRBD2	TRBV29-1	TRBJ2-1	NA	TGCAGCTCAAGACTAGCGGGAGCCAATGAGCAGTTCTTC	CSSRLAGANEQFF
NA	TRBV29-1	TRBJ2-5	many	TGCAGCGTTGTCCTTCCGGGTCCCGAGACCCAGTACTTC	CSVVLPGPETQYF
NA	TRBV12-2	TRBJ1-1	many	TGTGCAAGTCGCTTAGCGAGGGACAGGGGAAGGACTGAAGCTTTCTTT	CASRLARDRGRTEAFF
NA	TRBV18	TRBJ1-2	few	TGTGCCAGCTCACCAGGTGAGGGGAGTGGCTACACCTTC	CASSPGEGSGYTF
NA	TRBV3-1	TRBJ1-5	many	TGTGCCAGCAGCCAAGTGGAGAATCAGCCCCAGCATTTT	CASSQVENQPQHF
TRBD2	TRBV12-3/TRBV12-4	TRBJ2-3	NA	TGTGCCAGCAGGACGCGCCTGCGGCTAGCGGAGAGTGCTAGCACAGATACGCAGTATTTT	CASRTRLRLAESASTDTQYF
NA	TRBV10-1	TRBJ1-1	many	TGCGCCAGCAGTGGGACTGAAGCTTTCTTT	CASSGTEAFF
NA	TRBV9	TRBJ2-3	NA	TGTGCCAGCAGCGTAGGGGCCCGGGGCTCAGATACGCAGTATTTT	CASSVGARGSDTQYF
NA	TRBV4-1	TRBJ2-5	many	TGCGCCAGCAGCCATGTCGGGGAGTCGGAGACCCAGTACTTC	CASSHVGESETQYF
TRBD2	TRBV6-5	TRBJ2-7	few	TGTGCCAGCAGCCGAACCGCTAGCGGGACCTACGAGCAGTACTTC	CASSRTASGTYEQYF
NA	TRBV19	TRBJ1-2	NA	TGTGCCAGTAGTATAGTCGTCCGAGACTATGGCTACACCTTC	CASSIVVRDYGYTF
NA	TRBV24-1	TRBJ2-3	many	TGTGCCACCAGTGATTTAAGGGTCGCGGCAGGATCCACGAACACAGATACGCAGTATTTT	CATSDLRVAAGSTNTDTQYF
NA	TRBV6-1	TRBJ1-1	many	TGTGCCAGTCAGGCAAACATACAGGCGGACACTGAAGCTTTCTTT	CASQANIQADTEAFF
NA	TRBV2	TRBJ1-2	NA	TGTGCCAGCACCCGGGGGGACGGCTACACCTTC	CASTRGDGYTF
TRBD2	TRBV5-1	TRBJ2-1	many	TGCGCCAGCAGCTCCTGGCTAGCGGAATACAATGAGCAGTTCTTC	CASSSWLAEYNEQFF
NA	TRBV7-8	TRBJ2-1	NA	TGTGCCAGCAGCTTAATGGAGCACCACAATGAGCAGTTCTTC	CASSLMEHHNEQFF
NA	TRBV10-3	TRBJ2-3	many	TGTGCCATCAGTGATTCAGGGGAGGGAGATACGCAGTATTTT	CAISDSGEGDTQYF
NA	TRBV6-5	TRBJ1-5	many	TGTGCCGCCGGGGGCAGTCTCCATCAGCCCCAGCATTTT	CAAGGSLHQPQHF
NA	TRBV4-1	TRBJ1-2	many	TGCGCCAGCAGCCGGCCTGCACAGGGTAACTATGGCTACACCTTC	CASSRPAQGNYGYTF
TRBD1	TRBV10-3	TRBJ2-7	few	TGTGCCATCAGTGCGAGAAGCGCCGGGACAGGGAGCCACGAGCAGTACTTC	CAISARSAGTGSHEQYF
NA	TRBV6-2/TRBV6-3	TRBJ2-7	many	TGTGCCAGCAGTCGGTCCGGCGTATCCTACGAGCAGTACTTC	CASSRSGVSYEQYF
NA	TRBV2	TRBJ2-5	many	TGTGCCAGCAGTGGGGGACTCCGGGGGCGCCAAGAGACCCAGTACTTC	CASSGGLRGRQETQYF
TRBD1	TRBV18	TRBJ2-5	many	TGTGCCAGCTCATCGGGACAGGCGCAAGAGACCCAGTACTTC	CASSSGQAQETQYF
TRBD1	TRBV9	TRBJ1-1	many	TGTGCCAGCAGCGTTTTGGACAGGAGGAACACTGAAGCTTTCTTT	CASSVLDRRNTEAFF
NA	TRBV20-1	TRBJ1-1	many	TGCAGTGCTCTCAGGGTCGGCACTGAAGCTTTCTTT	CSALRVGTEAFF
NA	TRBV5-1	TRBJ2-7	few	TGCGCCAGCAGCCGGGACCAAAGACAATACGAGCAGTACTTC	CASSRDQRQYEQYF
NA	TRBV6-6	TRBJ2-3	few	TGTGCCAGCAGTTACTGGCCCGGGCAGGGACCCGATACGCAGTATTTT	CASSYWPGQGPDTQYF
NA	TRBV20-1	TRBJ2-3	many	TGCAGTGCCCTATTAGGCGGCCCCACAGATACGCAGTATTTT	CSALLGGPTDTQYF
NA	TRBV6-5	TRBJ1-5	many	TGTGCCAGCAGTCACGGGACCAATAACAATCAGCCCCAGCATTTT	CASSHGTNNNQPQHF
NA	TRBV30	TRBJ2-5	many	TGTGCCTGGAGTAGCAGGAAACGAGAGACCCAGTACTTC	CAWSSRKRETQYF
NA	TRBV30	TRBJ1-1	few	TGTGCCTGGAGATCTGGCGGTTTGAACACTGAAGCTTTCTTT	CAWRSGGLNTEAFF